Listed below are T cell receptor beta chains from one sample, sequenced in a study of blood T cell repertoires in COVID-19. Sequencing was performed with immunoSEQ multiplex PCR; in TCRdb, only in-frame clones are kept and a portion is missing. This sample has about 180,000 clones, with approximately 89% found just once. The sample was PBMCs or T cells enriched from blood (not recorded which). These receptors came from a woman aged 35 to 49 with acute COVID-19. CDR3s include the opening cysteine and the closing phenylalanine or tryptophan. A D gene is named only where the DNA matches it firmly. The size field is filled for only some rows; it gives once, few, many or a size class.

d_gene: NA
j_gene: TRBJ1-1
v_gene: TRBV3-1/TRBV3-2
abundance: NA
CDR3nt: TGTGCCAGCAGCCAAGACAGGTTAGTCGACACTGAAGCTTTCTTT
CDR3aa: CASSQDRLVDTEAFF

d_gene: NA
j_gene: TRBJ2-3
v_gene: TRBV14
abundance: NA
CDR3nt: TGTGCCAGCAGCAGGGGACTGGCCGACACAGATACGCAGTATTTT
CDR3aa: CASSRGLADTDTQYF

d_gene: TRBD2
j_gene: TRBJ2-3
v_gene: TRBV5-4
abundance: NA
CDR3nt: TGTGCCAGCAGCTTGTCTAGCGGGAGGTCAGATACGCAGTATTTT
CDR3aa: CASSLSSGRSDTQYF

d_gene: TRBD2
j_gene: TRBJ2-1
v_gene: TRBV19
abundance: once
CDR3nt: TGTGCCAGTAGTATGCGGGGGATTAGCTCCTACAATGAGCAGTTCTTC
CDR3aa: CASSMRGISSYNEQFF

d_gene: NA
j_gene: TRBJ2-3
v_gene: TRBV9
abundance: NA
CDR3nt: TGTGCCAGCAGCGTAGGGAGGGACAGCCCAGATACGCAGTATTTT
CDR3aa: CASSVGRDSPDTQYF

d_gene: NA
j_gene: TRBJ2-2
v_gene: TRBV2
abundance: NA
CDR3nt: TGTGCCAGCAGTGAAACACCCATTAACACCGGGGAGCTGTTTTTT
CDR3aa: CASSETPINTGELFF

d_gene: NA
j_gene: TRBJ1-5
v_gene: TRBV7-8
abundance: NA
CDR3nt: TGTGCCAGCAGCCCGGACAGAAATCAGCCCCAGCATTTT
CDR3aa: CASSPDRNQPQHF

d_gene: TRBD1
j_gene: TRBJ1-5
v_gene: TRBV7-8
abundance: NA
CDR3nt: TGTGCCAGCAGCTTAGCAGGGACAGCGACCCAGCCCCAGCATTTT
CDR3aa: CASSLAGTATQPQHF

d_gene: TRBD1
j_gene: TRBJ2-3
v_gene: TRBV2
abundance: NA
CDR3nt: TGTGCCAGCAAAAGACAGGGGGAGGCAGATACGCAGTATTTT
CDR3aa: CASKRQGEADTQYF

d_gene: NA
j_gene: TRBJ2-5
v_gene: TRBV5-4
abundance: NA
CDR3nt: TGTGCCAGCAGCCCAACAGGACAGCAAGAGACCCAGTACTTC
CDR3aa: CASSPTGQQETQYF

d_gene: NA
j_gene: TRBJ2-5
v_gene: TRBV18
abundance: NA
CDR3nt: TGTGCCAGCTCACCACCGGGACTCGTCCAAGAGACCCAGTACTTC
CDR3aa: CASSPPGLVQETQYF

d_gene: NA
j_gene: TRBJ1-2
v_gene: TRBV10-3
abundance: NA
CDR3nt: TGTGCCATCAGTGAGTCGAAGGGAGAGGGTGGCTACACCTTC
CDR3aa: CAISESKGEGGYTF

d_gene: NA
j_gene: TRBJ1-1
v_gene: TRBV5-4
abundance: NA
CDR3nt: TGTGCCAGCAGCTTGACTGGCGGCTTGAACACTGAAGCTTTCTTT
CDR3aa: CASSLTGGLNTEAFF

d_gene: NA
j_gene: TRBJ2-1
v_gene: TRBV21-1
abundance: NA
CDR3nt: TGTGCCAGCAGCAACCTACTAGCGGGAGTAGTTTCCTACAATGAGCAGTTCTTC
CDR3aa: CASSNLLAGVVSYNEQFF

d_gene: NA
j_gene: TRBJ2-7
v_gene: TRBV18
abundance: NA
CDR3nt: TGTGCCAGCTCACCACGAAGGGACACCTACGAGCAGTACTTC
CDR3aa: CASSPRRDTYEQYF

d_gene: TRBD1
j_gene: TRBJ2-5
v_gene: TRBV7-8
abundance: NA
CDR3nt: TGTGCCAGCAGCTTAGATGGGACAGTTGAAGAGACCCAGTACTTC
CDR3aa: CASSLDGTVEETQYF

d_gene: NA
j_gene: TRBJ1-2
v_gene: TRBV10-2
abundance: NA
CDR3nt: TGCGCCAGCAGTGAGTCGGGTCGGAGCTATGGCTACACCTTC
CDR3aa: CASSESGRSYGYTF

d_gene: NA
j_gene: TRBJ2-2
v_gene: TRBV3-1/TRBV3-2
abundance: NA
CDR3nt: TGTGCCAGCAGCCAAGGGAGAGGCCTATTGACCGGGGAGCTGTTTTTT
CDR3aa: CASSQGRGLLTGELFF

d_gene: NA
j_gene: TRBJ2-7
v_gene: TRBV2
abundance: few
CDR3nt: TGTGCCAGCGGGAGAGGGGGGGGCGTCAACGAGCAGTACTTC
CDR3aa: CASGRGGGVNEQYF

d_gene: TRBD1
j_gene: TRBJ1-5
v_gene: TRBV6-5
abundance: NA
CDR3nt: TGTGCCAGCAGTTTTTATCCTCAGGGGGCGGGTCAGCCCCAGCATTTT
CDR3aa: CASSFYPQGAGQPQHF

d_gene: NA
j_gene: TRBJ2-1
v_gene: TRBV6-6
abundance: NA
CDR3nt: TGTGCCAGCAGCCAAGAGGGTTCCTACAATGAGCAGTTCTTC
CDR3aa: CASSQEGSYNEQFF

d_gene: NA
j_gene: TRBJ2-5
v_gene: TRBV30
abundance: NA
CDR3nt: TGTGCCTGGAGTGTACGGGAGACCCAGTACTTC
CDR3aa: CAWSVRETQYF

d_gene: TRBD2
j_gene: TRBJ2-1
v_gene: TRBV27
abundance: NA
CDR3nt: TGTGCCAGCAGTTTATGGGGACTAGCCCAGGCAAACAATGAGCAGTTCTTC
CDR3aa: CASSLWGLAQANNEQFF

d_gene: NA
j_gene: TRBJ2-2
v_gene: TRBV7-9
abundance: NA
CDR3nt: TGTGCCAGCAGCTTTGAGGTAGCGAGGAACACCGGGGAGCTGTTTTTT
CDR3aa: CASSFEVARNTGELFF

d_gene: TRBD1
j_gene: TRBJ1-1
v_gene: TRBV18
abundance: NA
CDR3nt: TGTGCCAGCTCACGAGCGGTAGGACAGGGGCCTTTGTTGACTGAAGCTTTCTTT
CDR3aa: CASSRAVGQGPLLTEAFF

d_gene: NA
j_gene: TRBJ1-1
v_gene: TRBV11-2
abundance: NA
CDR3nt: TGTGCCAGCAGGGAGCTGCTTTTGGTCGGCTCTGAAGCTTTCTTT
CDR3aa: CASRELLLVGSEAFF

d_gene: NA
j_gene: TRBJ1-6
v_gene: TRBV19
abundance: NA
CDR3nt: TGTGCCAGTACCGCCGACTTTTATAATTCACCCCTCCACTTT
CDR3aa: CASTADFYNSPLHF

d_gene: TRBD1
j_gene: TRBJ2-5
v_gene: TRBV4-1
abundance: NA
CDR3nt: TGCGCCAGCAGCCATGAGGGGGCAGGGGGTACCCAGTACTTC
CDR3aa: CASSHEGAGGTQYF

d_gene: TRBD1
j_gene: TRBJ1-5
v_gene: TRBV2
abundance: NA
CDR3nt: TGTGCCAGCACTCTCCGGACAGGGGATAATCAGCCCCAGCATTTT
CDR3aa: CASTLRTGDNQPQHF

d_gene: TRBD2
j_gene: TRBJ2-1
v_gene: TRBV9
abundance: few
CDR3nt: TGTGCCAGCAGCGTAGCGCTAGCGGGGAGCTCTAAGGGGAATGAGCAGTTCTTC
CDR3aa: CASSVALAGSSKGNEQFF

d_gene: NA
j_gene: TRBJ2-3
v_gene: TRBV19
abundance: NA
CDR3nt: TGTGCCAGTAGCAGGAGCACAGATACGCAGTATTTT
CDR3aa: CASSRSTDTQYF

d_gene: TRBD2
j_gene: TRBJ2-7
v_gene: TRBV5-4
abundance: once
CDR3nt: TGTGCCAGCAGCGCCTGGACTAGCGGGAGTTCCTACGAGCAGTACTTC
CDR3aa: CASSAWTSGSSYEQYF

d_gene: TRBD1
j_gene: TRBJ1-5
v_gene: TRBV27
abundance: NA
CDR3nt: TGTGCCAGCAGTTCAACATACTTAAGGGGACAGGCTAGCAATCAGCCCCAGCATTTT
CDR3aa: CASSSTYLRGQASNQPQHF

d_gene: NA
j_gene: TRBJ2-3
v_gene: TRBV2
abundance: once
CDR3nt: TGTGCCAGCAGTGAAGCTTTTGTGTCGGCAGATACGCAGTATTTT
CDR3aa: CASSEAFVSADTQYF

d_gene: NA
j_gene: TRBJ1-1
v_gene: TRBV19
abundance: NA
CDR3nt: TGTGCCAGTAGAGCGAACACTGAAGCTTTCTTT
CDR3aa: CASRANTEAFF

d_gene: TRBD1
j_gene: TRBJ1-1
v_gene: TRBV29-1
abundance: NA
CDR3nt: TGCAGCGTTGAAACAGGGGAACGTTCTGAAGCTTTCTTT
CDR3aa: CSVETGERSEAFF

d_gene: TRBD1
j_gene: TRBJ1-2
v_gene: TRBV4-1
abundance: NA
CDR3nt: TGCGCCAGCAGCCAAGAGGGTTTGGGACAGGGGAAATATGGCTACACCTTC
CDR3aa: CASSQEGLGQGKYGYTF

d_gene: TRBD1
j_gene: TRBJ2-5
v_gene: TRBV5-1
abundance: NA
CDR3nt: TGCGCCACAGGGGAAGCAGGGGGCCAAGAGACCCAGTACTTC
CDR3aa: CATGEAGGQETQYF

d_gene: NA
j_gene: TRBJ1-6
v_gene: TRBV6-1
abundance: NA
CDR3nt: TGTGCCAGCAGTGACGGGGATTCACCCCTCCACTTT
CDR3aa: CASSDGDSPLHF